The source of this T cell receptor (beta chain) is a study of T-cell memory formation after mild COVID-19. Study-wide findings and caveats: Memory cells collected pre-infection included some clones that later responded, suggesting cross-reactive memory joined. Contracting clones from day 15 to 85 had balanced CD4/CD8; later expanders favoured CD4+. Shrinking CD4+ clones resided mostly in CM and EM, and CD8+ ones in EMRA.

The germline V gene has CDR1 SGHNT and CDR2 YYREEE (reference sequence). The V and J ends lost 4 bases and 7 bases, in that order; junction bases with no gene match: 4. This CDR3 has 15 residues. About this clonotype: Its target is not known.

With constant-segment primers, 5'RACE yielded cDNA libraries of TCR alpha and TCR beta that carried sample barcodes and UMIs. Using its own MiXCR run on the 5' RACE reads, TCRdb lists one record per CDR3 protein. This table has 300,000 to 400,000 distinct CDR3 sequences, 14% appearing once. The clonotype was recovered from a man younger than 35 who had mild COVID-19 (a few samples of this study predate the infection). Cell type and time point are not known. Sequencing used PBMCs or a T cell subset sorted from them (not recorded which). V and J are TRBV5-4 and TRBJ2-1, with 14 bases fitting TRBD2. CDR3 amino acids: CASSMRTSGGNEQFF. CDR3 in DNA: TGTGCCAGCAGCATGCGGACTAGCGGGGGGAATGAGCAGTTCTTC. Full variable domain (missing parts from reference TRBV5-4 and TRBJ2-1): ETGVTQSPTHLIKTRGQQVTLRCSSQSGHNTVSWYQQALGQGPQFIFQYYREEENGRGNFPPRFSGLQFPNYSSELNVNALELDDSALYLCASSMRTSGGNEQFFGPGTRLTVL.